These T cell receptor beta chains were read from a single sample in a study of cytomegalovirus exposure and HLA in healthy donors. The data were produced by immunoSEQ multiplex PCR, yet TCRdb's version contains in-frame clones alone and is incomplete. The data show around 150,000 clones, more than 75% seen once. Sequenced input: PBMCs. These receptors were taken from a man aged 18 to 30 in good health and CMV-seronegative. Both conserved end residues are trimmed from each CDR3. Each record gives: J gene, D gene, V gene, CDR3 protein. A D gene is named only where the DNA matches it firmly.

J: TRBJ2-3
D: -
V: TRBV7-9
CDR3: ASSSRGPDTQY

J: TRBJ1-1
D: -
V: TRBV5-1
CDR3: ASSLAGRMNTEAF

J: TRBJ2-1
D: -
V: TRBV27
CDR3: ASSSYFSSYNEQF

J: TRBJ1-4
D: -
V: TRBV25-1
CDR3: ASSETRAVERLF

J: TRBJ1-2
D: -
V: TRBV6-6
CDR3: ASSGNYGYT

J: TRBJ1-2
D: -
V: TRBV5-6
CDR3: ASSTREGWGTYGYT

J: TRBJ1-3
D: -
V: TRBV4-1
CDR3: ASSPGVPNQDTIY

J: TRBJ1-5
D: -
V: TRBV28
CDR3: ASHTGTGNQPQH

J: TRBJ2-1
D: TRBD1
V: TRBV19
CDR3: ASSIGDRGSGEQF

J: TRBJ2-2
D: -
V: TRBV27
CDR3: ASSPSVAEYTGELF

J: TRBJ1-2
D: -
V: TRBV2
CDR3: ASSATLGGKDYGYT

J: TRBJ1-5
D: -
V: TRBV28
CDR3: ASSLMNRGAQPQH

J: TRBJ2-2
D: TRBD2
V: TRBV19
CDR3: ATWASGGTGELF

J: TRBJ2-2
D: -
V: TRBV7-9
CDR3: ASSLGQANTGELF

J: TRBJ1-2
D: TRBD1
V: TRBV20-1
CDR3: SVQGFGYT

J: TRBJ1-5
D: TRBD1
V: TRBV27
CDR3: ASSLRTGSNQPQH

J: TRBJ2-1
D: TRBD1
V: TRBV5-1
CDR3: ASSPGQGAYNEQF

J: TRBJ1-1
D: TRBD1
V: TRBV5-1
CDR3: ASSGTGGYSEAF

J: TRBJ1-2
D: TRBD1
V: TRBV4-1
CDR3: ASSPTGDVMGYGYT

J: TRBJ2-2
D: TRBD1
V: TRBV4-1
CDR3: ASSLPLQGKELF

J: TRBJ1-5
D: -
V: TRBV6-5
CDR3: ASSYDSGSNQPQH

J: TRBJ1-2
D: TRBD1
V: TRBV28
CDR3: ASSSGQGRLRGGYT

J: TRBJ2-2
D: -
V: TRBV6-6
CDR3: ASSLNHRDSVGELF

J: TRBJ2-1
D: TRBD1
V: TRBV6-6
CDR3: ASSQEGTGWGQF